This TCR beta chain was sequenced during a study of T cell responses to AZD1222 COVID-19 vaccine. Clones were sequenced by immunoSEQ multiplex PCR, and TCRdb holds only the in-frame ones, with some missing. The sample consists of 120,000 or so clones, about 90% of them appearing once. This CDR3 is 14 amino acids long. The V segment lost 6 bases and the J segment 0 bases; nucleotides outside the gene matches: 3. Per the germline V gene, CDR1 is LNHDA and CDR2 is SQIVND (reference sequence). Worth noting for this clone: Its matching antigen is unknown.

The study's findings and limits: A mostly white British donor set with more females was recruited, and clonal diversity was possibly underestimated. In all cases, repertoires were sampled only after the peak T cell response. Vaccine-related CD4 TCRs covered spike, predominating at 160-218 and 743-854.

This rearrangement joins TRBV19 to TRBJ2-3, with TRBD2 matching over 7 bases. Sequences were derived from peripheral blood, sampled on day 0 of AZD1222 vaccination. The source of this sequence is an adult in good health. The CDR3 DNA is TGTGCCAGTAGAGGACTAGTGAGCACAGATACGCAGTATTTT. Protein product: CASRGLVSTDTQYF.